In its sample, the clone carrying this TCR beta chain was seen many times. Its antigen remains unknown. These data originate in a study of T cells in Graves' hyperthyroidism and ophthalmopathy. Study-level findings and limits: Ophthalmopathy was distinguished from stable hyperthyroidism by 13 V-J signatures.

The germline V and J ends were trimmed by 0 bases and 5 bases, with 5 bases remaining between them. The germline V gene encodes CDR1 SGHTA and CDR2 FQGNSA. The CDR3 contains 13 residues. Pregnant or lactating patients were excluded, as were those with uncontrolled infection or other autoimmune disease. The source of the PBMCs was 9.5 to 10 ml of fresh peripheral blood. The source material, RNA transcripts, was used to amplify TCR beta CDR3 regions. First-round RT-PCR targeting the TCR CDR3 was performed with the HTBI primer set. TCRdb used MiXCR to reprocess the multiplex PCR reads, holding one entry per CDR3 protein. The sample consists of about 420,000 distinct CDR3 sequences, 15% to 19% of them appearing once.

The chain is built from TRBV7-2 and TRBJ1-5; D remains unclear. Specimen: blood. This receptor was obtained from a woman younger than 35 with Graves' hyperthyroidism. This chain's CDR3 is CASSLASDQPQHF. The CDR3 coding sequence is TGTGCCAGCAGCTTAGCCTCGGATCAGCCCCAGCATTTT.